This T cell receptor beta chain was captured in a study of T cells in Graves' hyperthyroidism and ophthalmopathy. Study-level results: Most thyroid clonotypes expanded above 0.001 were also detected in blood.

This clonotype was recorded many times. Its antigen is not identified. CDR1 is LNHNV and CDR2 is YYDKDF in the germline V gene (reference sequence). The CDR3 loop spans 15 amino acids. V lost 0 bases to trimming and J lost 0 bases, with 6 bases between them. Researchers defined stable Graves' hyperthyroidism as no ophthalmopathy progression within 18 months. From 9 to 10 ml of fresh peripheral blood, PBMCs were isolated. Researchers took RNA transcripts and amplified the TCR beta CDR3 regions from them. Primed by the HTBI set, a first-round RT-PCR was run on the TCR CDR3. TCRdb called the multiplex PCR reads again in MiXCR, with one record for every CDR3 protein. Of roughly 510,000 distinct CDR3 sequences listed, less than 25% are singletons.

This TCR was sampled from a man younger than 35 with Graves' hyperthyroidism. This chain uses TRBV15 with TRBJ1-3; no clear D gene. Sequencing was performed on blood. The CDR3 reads CATSREAVSGNTIYF. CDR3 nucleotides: TGTGCCACCAGCAGAGAGGCCGTCTCTGGAAACACCATATATTTT. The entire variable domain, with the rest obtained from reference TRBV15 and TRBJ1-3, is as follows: DAMVIQNPRYQVTQFGKPVTLSCSQTLNHNVMYWYQQKSSQAPKLLFHYYDKDFNNEADTPDNFQSRRPNTSFCFLDIRSPGLGDTAMYLCATSREAVSGNTIYFGEGSWLTVV.